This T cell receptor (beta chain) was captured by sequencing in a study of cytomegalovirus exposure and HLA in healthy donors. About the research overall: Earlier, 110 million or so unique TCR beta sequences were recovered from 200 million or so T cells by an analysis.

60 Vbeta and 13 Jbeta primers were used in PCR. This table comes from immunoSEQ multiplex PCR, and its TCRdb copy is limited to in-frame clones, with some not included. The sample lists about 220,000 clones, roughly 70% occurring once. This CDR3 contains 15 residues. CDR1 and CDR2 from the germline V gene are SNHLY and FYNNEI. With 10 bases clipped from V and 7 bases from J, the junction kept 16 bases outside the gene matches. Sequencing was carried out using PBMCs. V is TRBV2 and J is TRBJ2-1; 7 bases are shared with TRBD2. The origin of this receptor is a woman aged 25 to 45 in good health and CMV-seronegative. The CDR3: CANLGGLAGDNEQFF. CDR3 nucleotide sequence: TGTGCCAACCTGGGGGGGTTAGCGGGTGATAATGAGCAGTTCTTC.